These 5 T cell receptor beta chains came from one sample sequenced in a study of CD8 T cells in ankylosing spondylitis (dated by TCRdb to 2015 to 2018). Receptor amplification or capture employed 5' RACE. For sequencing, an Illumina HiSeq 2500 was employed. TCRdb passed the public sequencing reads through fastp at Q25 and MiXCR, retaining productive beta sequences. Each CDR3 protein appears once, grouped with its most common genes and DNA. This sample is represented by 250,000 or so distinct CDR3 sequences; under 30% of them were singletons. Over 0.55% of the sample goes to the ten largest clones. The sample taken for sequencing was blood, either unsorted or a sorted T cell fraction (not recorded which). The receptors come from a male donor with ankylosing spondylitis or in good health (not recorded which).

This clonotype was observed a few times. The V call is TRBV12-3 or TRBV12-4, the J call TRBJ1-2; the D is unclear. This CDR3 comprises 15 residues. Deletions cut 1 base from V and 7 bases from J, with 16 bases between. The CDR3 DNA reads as TGTGCCAGCAGTTTAGGTACAGCCCAGCTTCCTGGCTACACCTTC. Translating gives CASSLGTAQLPGYTF.

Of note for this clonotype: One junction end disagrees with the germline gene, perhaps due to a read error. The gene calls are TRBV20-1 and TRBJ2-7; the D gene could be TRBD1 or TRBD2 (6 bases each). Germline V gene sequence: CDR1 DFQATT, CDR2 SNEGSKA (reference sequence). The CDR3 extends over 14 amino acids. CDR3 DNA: TGCAGTGCCAGAGGGGGGACTGAGGCCTACGAGCAGTACTTC. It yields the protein CSARGGTEAYEQYF.

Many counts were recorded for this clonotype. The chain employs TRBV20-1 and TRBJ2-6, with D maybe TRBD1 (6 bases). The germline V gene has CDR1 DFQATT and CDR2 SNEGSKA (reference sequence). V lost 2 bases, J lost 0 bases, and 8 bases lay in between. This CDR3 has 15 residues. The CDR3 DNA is TGCAGTGCTAGACAGGGGTCCTCTGGGGCCAACGTCCTGACTTTC. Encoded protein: CSARQGSSGANVLTF.

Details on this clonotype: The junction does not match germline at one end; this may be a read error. The chain's CDR3 is CSAKRTEEWVF. CDR3 coding DNA: TGCAGTGCTAAAAGGACAGAAGAATGGGTTTTC. This rearrangement joins TRBV20-1 to TRBJ2-4; TRBD1 might be the D (6 bases). Germline lookup yields CDR1 DFQATT and CDR2 SNEGSKA (reference sequence). There are 11 residues in the CDR3.

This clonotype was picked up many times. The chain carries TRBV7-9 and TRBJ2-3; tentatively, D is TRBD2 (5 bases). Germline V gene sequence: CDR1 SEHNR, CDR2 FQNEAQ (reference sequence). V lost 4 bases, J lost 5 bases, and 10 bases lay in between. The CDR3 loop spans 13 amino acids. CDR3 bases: TGTGCCAGCAGCTCAATCCGGGGAGATACGCAGTATTTT. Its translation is CASSSIRGDTQYF.